The 2 T cell receptor beta chains below all came from one sample that was sequenced in a study of beta chain features in type 1 diabetes. The study reverse transcribed the entire isolated RNA, so it sequenced expressed TCRB transcripts. The table came from immunoSEQ multiplex PCR; TCRdb's copy has only in-frame clones and leaves some out. Here the sample spans about 180,000 clones, 13% being singletons. Sequenced input: central memory CD4+ T cells from blood. The receptors originated from a young woman in good health.

The rearrangement uses TRBV27 and TRBJ2-1, with 13 bases identical to TRBD2. The germline V gene encodes CDR1 MNHEY and CDR2 SMNVEV (reference sequence). J gave up 1 base and V 4 bases, and 7 bases lay outside the gene matches. This CDR3 is built from 18 residues. CDR3 in amino acids: CASSSGTSGIMSYNEQFF. The CDR3 DNA reads as TGTGCCAGCAGTTCGGGGACTAGCGGGATTATGTCCTACAATGAGCAGTTCTTC.

This clone was seen a handful of times. This chain connects TRBV19 to TRBJ2-2; D remains unclear. The CDR3 consists of 13 residues. V dropped 4 bases and J dropped 6 bases, with 9 bases sitting between them. The germline V gene encodes CDR1 LNHDA and CDR2 SQIVND (reference sequence). The CDR3 region has the DNA TGTGCCAGTAGTAGCGGCGTCTCCGGGGAGCTGTTTTTT. This encodes CASSSGVSGELFF.